The TCR beta chain under discussion was sequenced for a study of blood T cell repertoires in COVID-19. Study as a whole: From the United States, Italy and Spain came samples of acute and convalescent COVID-19. Sample material is recorded as cDNA or gDNA derived from T cells, B-cell-depleted T cells, or PBMCs.

From germline, CDR1 is MDHEN and CDR2 SYDVKM. The CDR3 covers 14 residues. V was trimmed by 5 bases and J by 11 bases, leaving 19 bases between them. Per the original methods: For nucleated cells, counts were estimated from reference gene primer amplification. Data came from immunoSEQ multiplex PCR; TCRdb stores just in-frame clones and leaves some out. The DNA gave D and trimming, while V, J and clone size come from that table. Of under 400,000 clones in the sample, 88% were seen once. The sequence came from a woman aged 30 to 39 with COVID-19, enrolled during active disease. The rearrangement uses TRBV28 and TRBJ1-5; D might be TRBD1 (6 bases). Sample: peripheral blood. The CDR3 loop reads CASSHQGNVGSQHF. CDR3 coding DNA: TGTGCCAGCAGTCATCAGGGGAACGTCGGTTCCCAGCATTTT.